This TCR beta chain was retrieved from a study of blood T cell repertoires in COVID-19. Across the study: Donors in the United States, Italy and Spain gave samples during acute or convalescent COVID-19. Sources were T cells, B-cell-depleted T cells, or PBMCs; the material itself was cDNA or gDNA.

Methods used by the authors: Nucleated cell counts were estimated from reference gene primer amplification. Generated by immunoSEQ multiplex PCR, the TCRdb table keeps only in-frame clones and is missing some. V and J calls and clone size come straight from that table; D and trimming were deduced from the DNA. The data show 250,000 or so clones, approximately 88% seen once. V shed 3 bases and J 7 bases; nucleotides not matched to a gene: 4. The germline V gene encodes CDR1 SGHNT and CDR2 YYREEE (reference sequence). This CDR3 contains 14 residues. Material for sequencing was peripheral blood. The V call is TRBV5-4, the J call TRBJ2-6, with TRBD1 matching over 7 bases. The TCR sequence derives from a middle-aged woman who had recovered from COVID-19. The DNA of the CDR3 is TGTGCCAGCAGCTCGTACAGGGGAGCCAACGTCCTGACTTTC. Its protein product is CASSSYRGANVLTF.